The 7 T cell receptor beta chains given below trace back to one sample, sequenced in a study of neoadjuvant anti-PD-1 for oral cavity cancer. Specified time point: after neoadjuvant nivolumab, at surgical resection. Only in-frame clones appear in the TCRdb table, and some are missing; sequencing was by immunoSEQ multiplex PCR. In the table there are approximately 45,000 clones, about three quarters of which are singletons. The specimen was PBMCs, collected after nivolumab (anti-PD-1) treatment. The receptors derive from a person aged 35-79 years with oral cavity squamous cell carcinoma.

This clone occurred once. This chain links TRBV28 with TRBJ1-5; D is unresolved. The CDR3 runs 16 residues. Between the trimmed V and J ends, which lost 9 bases and 1 base, there was a span of 19 bases. CDR1 is MDHEN, CDR2 SYDVKM, per germline. This CDR3 is CASKAQRLGSNQPQHF. CDR3 coding DNA: TGTGCCAGTAAGGCCCAGCGCCTAGGCAGCAATCAGCCCCAGCATTTT.

The chain couples TRBV19 to TRBJ2-7; a weak D match, TRBD2 (5 bases). Trimming removed 4 bases at V and 5 bases at J, with 15 bases between. Germline assignment: CDR1 LNHDA and CDR2 SQIVND (reference sequence). The CDR3 covers 14 residues. CDR3: CASSRGVAKDEQYF. The CDR3 region has the DNA TGTGCCAGTAGTAGGGGAGTGGCAAAAGACGAGCAGTACTTC.

This chain's CDR3 is CATSGTGKAFF. The CDR3 coding sequence is TGTGCCACCAGCGGGACAGGGAAAGCTTTCTTT. J is TRBJ1-1 and V is TRBV15; 9 bases map to TRBD1. Unmatched junction bases numbered 1, after V lost 5 bases and J lost 9 bases. Germline lookup yields CDR1 LNHNV and CDR2 YYDKDF (reference sequence). The CDR3 length is 11 residues.

The chain recombines TRBV9 with TRBJ1-1; no firm D call. Germline lookup yields CDR1 SGDLS and CDR2 YYNGEE. The length of the CDR3 is 15 residues. V was trimmed by 0 bases and J by 6 bases, leaving 15 bases between them. CDR3 nucleotide sequence: TGTGCCAGCAGCGTAGGGAGGCTCAGCAAGGCTGAAGCTTTCTTT. This translates into CASSVGRLSKAEAFF.

The rearrangement joins TRBV11-2 to TRBJ2-1; D ambiguous. CDR3 length equals 16 residues. With 2 bases removed from V and 0 bases from J, the gap between germline ends came to 11 bases. Germline V gene data show CDR1 as SGHAT and CDR2 as FQNNGV. CDR3 in DNA: TGTGCCAGCAGCTTACTACAGTCTAGCTCCTACAATGAGCAGTTCTTC. Its protein is CASSLLQSSSYNEQFF.

This clone was detected a few times. The chain has TRBV28 and TRBJ1-2, with 7 bases lining up with TRBD1. The CDR3 has 14 amino acids. CDR1 is MDHEN, CDR2 SYDVKM, per germline. V shed 7 bases, J shed 4 bases, and the junction held 9 bases outside the gene matches. In nucleotides, the CDR3 is TGTGCCAGCACTACAGGGGTGTCGACCTATGGCTACACCTTC. Its protein is CASTTGVSTYGYTF.

The chain's CDR3 is CASSVSIGQGHGYTF. In nucleotides, the CDR3 is TGTGCCAGCAGTGTCTCAATCGGACAGGGCCATGGCTACACCTTC. V is TRBV6-4 and J is TRBJ1-2, with 8 bases that match TRBD1. The V gene end was trimmed by 4 bases and the J gene end by 6 bases; junction bases not matched to a gene: 10. CDR1 is MRHNA and CDR2 is SNTAGT in the germline V gene. CDR3 length equals 15 residues.